This is a list of T cell receptor beta chains from one sample in a study of PD-L1 blockade in urothelial cancer. Profiled with immunoSEQ multiplex PCR; TCRdb holds only in-frame clones, not every one. The sample carries about 52,000 clones, over 65% recorded once. Sequenced here: PBMCs, sampled around atezolizumab (anti-PD-L1) treatment. Receptors were obtained from a man between 50 and 59 years old with urothelial cancer. Each CDR3 is given with its conserved first and last residue. D genes are given only for firm matches. Clone size, where shown, is once, few, many, or a class for clones that have expanded.

>.|TRBV27|TRBD1|TRBJ1-5|15
TGTGCCAGCAGCAGGGGGGATATTAGCAATCAGCCCCAGCATTTT
CASSRGDISNQPQHF
>.|TRBV19|.|TRBJ1-2|15
TGTGCCAGTAGTATCGGACTCCGCCGAGGCTATGGCTACACCTTC
CASSIGLRRGYGYTF
>.|TRBV4-3|TRBD2|TRBJ2-1|17
TGCGCCAGCAGCCAAGGGACTAGCCCCTGGGTGGGGAATGAGCAGTTCTTC
CASSQGTSPWVGNEQFF
>.|TRBV9|TRBD2|TRBJ2-1|18
TGTGCCAGCAGCCTCCGGACTAGCGGGGGCTTCTCCTACAATGAGCAGTTCTTC
CASSLRTSGGFSYNEQFF
>.|TRBV21-1|.|TRBJ1-2|16
TGTGCCAGCGCCCGGGGACAGGGGGCGCCCAACTATGGCTACACCTTC
CASARGQGAPNYGYTF
>.|TRBV5-6|.|TRBJ2-1|15
TGTGCCAGCAGCCCCGGGGGGCCCCCCTACAATGAGCAGTTCTTC
CASSPGGPPYNEQFF
>few|TRBV6-5|TRBD1|TRBJ1-6|14
TGTGCATGTATGAGGGGACAGTCCTTCGGGTCCCTCCACTTT
CACMRGQSFGSLHF
>once|TRBV5-6|TRBD1|TRBJ2-5|15
TGTGCCAGCAGCTTGGCCAGGGGGTTTTTGGAGACCCAGTACTTC
CASSLARGFLETQYF
>.|TRBV11-2|.|TRBJ2-4|13
TGTGCCAGCAGCTTACCCGGGGTCAACATTCAGTACTTC
CASSLPGVNIQYF
>.|TRBV30|.|TRBJ1-2|14
TGTGCCTGGAGTATTGGACAGCCTAACTATGGCTACACCTTC
CAWSIGQPNYGYTF
>few|TRBV4-1|TRBD1|TRBJ2-7|13
TGCGCCAGCAGCCAATGGCAGGGGGACGAGCAGTACTTC
CASSQWQGDEQYF
>.|TRBV5-6|.|TRBJ1-2|11
TGTGCCAGCAGCAGGACCGGGAGAATGGGATTC
CASSRTGRMGF
>once|TRBV11-2|TRBD2|TRBJ2-1|16
TGTGCCAGCAGGCAAACGACTAGCGGGAGCTACAATGAGCAGTTCTTC
CASRQTTSGSYNEQFF
>.|TRBV7-6|TRBD1|TRBJ2-7|14
TGTGCCAGCAGCTTAGACAGGGGACCCTACGAGCAGTACTTC
CASSLDRGPYEQYF
>.|TRBV10-3|.|TRBJ1-5|14
TGTGCCATCAGGAACGGGACTGAAAATCAGCCCCAGCATTTT
CAIRNGTENQPQHF
>.|TRBV5-1|TRBD1|TRBJ1-1|16
TGCGCCAGCAGCTTGGGACAGGGGGCCATGAACACTGAAGCTTTCTTT
CASSLGQGAMNTEAFF
>.|TRBV6-5|.|TRBJ2-7|14
TGTGCCAGCAGTTACGTGCGGGGAACCTACGAGCAGTACTTC
CASSYVRGTYEQYF
>once|TRBV7-3|.|TRBJ2-7|14
TGTGCCAGCAGCTTGGGGGCCGGTTCCTACGAGCAGTACTTC
CASSLGAGSYEQYF
>.|TRBV18|TRBD2|TRBJ2-7|14
TGTGCCAGCTCACCGGGACTAGCGGGAGTCGAGCAGTACTTC
CASSPGLAGVEQYF
>.|TRBV5-1|.|TRBJ2-7|13
TGCGCCAGCAGCTTGGCCTTCATTAGCGAGCAGTACTTC
CASSLAFISEQYF
>.|TRBV9|.|TRBJ2-4|13
TGTGCCAGCAGCCCATTCCTGGGGGGCATTCAGTACTTC
CASSPFLGGIQYF
>.|TRBV7-2|TRBD2|TRBJ2-7|15
TGTGCCAGCAGCTTAGCGACTAGCGGCCCCTACGAGCAGTACTTC
CASSLATSGPYEQYF
>.|TRBV7-2|.|TRBJ1-1|15
TGTGCCAGCAGCGCCGCAGGGTTTGCGAACACTGAAGCTTTCTTT
CASSAAGFANTEAFF
>.|TRBV10-3|TRBD1|TRBJ1-5|15
TGTGCCATCGCGCAGGGGGCAAAATGGGATCAGCCCCAGCATTTT
CAIAQGAKWDQPQHF
>few|TRBV7-2|.|TRBJ2-5|15
TGTGCCAGCAGCTTAGACGGGAGAGGCGGAGAGACCCAGTACTTC
CASSLDGRGGETQYF
>.|TRBV5-1|.|TRBJ1-2|16
TGCGCCAGCGCCGGGGGAAATAATGGCAATAACTATGGCTACACCTTC
CASAGGNNGNNYGYTF
>few|TRBV4-1|TRBD2|TRBJ2-7|16
TGCGCCAGCAGCCAAGAGGTGACTAGCGGGAGGGCATGGCAGTACTTC
CASSQEVTSGRAWQYF
>.|TRBV10-3|.|TRBJ1-2|13
TGTGCCATCAGTGAGTGGGGCCTCGAGGGCTACACCTTC
CAISEWGLEGYTF
>.|TRBV10-3|TRBD2|TRBJ2-5|17
TGTGCCATCAGTGAGTCTGGGACTAGCGGGAGAAAAGAGACCCAGTACTTC
CAISESGTSGRKETQYF